The 27 T cell receptor beta chains in this list originate from one sample, sequenced in a study of blood T cell repertoires in COVID-19 (dated by TCRdb to about 2020). Receptor libraries were prepared by the immunoSEQ multiplex PCR assay. Entries here come from immuneACCESS through TCRdb and include only in-frame sequences with V and J called. Some clones fail to appear in such tables; in the studies checked, an unresolved V gene covers under half of the shortfall, and the cause of the remainder is unknown. For this sample there are approximately 500,000 clones; around 90% appear just once. The ten most abundant clones make up around 8% of the sample. Sequenced: peripheral blood. The receptors shown here come from a woman between 50 and 59 years old with COVID-19, enrolled during active disease.

The rearrangement joins TRBV19 to TRBJ1-5; no firm D call. Trimming took off 3 bases at V and 2 bases at J, with 11 bases between the two ends. The CDR3 is 15 residues long. CDR1 and CDR2 (germline): LNHDA, SQIVND (reference sequence). The CDR3 DNA sequence: TGTGCCAGTAGTATCCGAACCGGGGGCAATCAGCCCCAGCATTTT. This translates into CASSIRTGGNQPQHF.

V gene TRBV6-5 combines with J gene TRBJ2-7, with D possibly being TRBD2 (6 bases). The germline V and J ends were trimmed by 2 bases and 1 base, with 15 bases remaining between them. CDR1 MNHEY and CDR2 SVGAGI come from the germline V gene. The CDR3 is 16 amino acids. The CDR3 sequence is CASSYVAVDGSYEQYF. In DNA, the CDR3 is TGTGCCAGCAGTTACGTAGCGGTAGACGGATCCTACGAGCAGTACTTC.

This clone was counted between two and nine times. V gene TRBV7-8 combines with J gene TRBJ1-1, with 8 bases lining up with TRBD1. The CDR3 extends over 15 amino acids. Germline V gives CDR1 SGHVS, CDR2 FQNEAQ. J was trimmed by 0 bases and V by 3 bases; bases with no gene match: 3. CDR3 bases: TGTGCCAGCAGCTTGTGGGACAGGCTGAACACTGAAGCTTTCTTT. Amino acid sequence: CASSLWDRLNTEAFF.

The V call is TRBV6-4, the J call TRBJ1-6; D might be TRBD1 (6 bases). V was cut by 3 bases and J by 7 bases, with 13 bases left in between. Germline CDR1 reads MRHNA; CDR2 reads SNTAGT. CDR3 length: 15 residues. The CDR3 DNA reads TGTGCCAGCAGTGAGTCCAGGGGCGGGAATTCACCCCTCCACTTT. As protein: CASSESRGGNSPLHF.

This chain joins TRBV7-2 and TRBJ1-4; D gene ambiguous. Trimming took 3 bases from V and 7 from J, leaving 3 bases between them. The CDR3 spans 11 residues. Per the germline V gene, CDR1 is SGHTA and CDR2 is FQGNSA. In nucleotides, the CDR3 is TGTGCCAGCAGCTTGAGTGAAAAACTGTTTTTT. Amino acid sequence: CASSLSEKLFF.

The chain is built from TRBV5-1 and TRBJ1-4; D gene unclear. The germline V and J ends were trimmed by 2 bases and 3 bases, with 14 bases remaining between them. The CDR3 consists of 16 residues. CDR1 SGHRS and CDR2 YFSETQ come from the germline V gene. The CDR3 is CASSFWGSGANEKLFF. The CDR3 nucleotides read TGCGCCAGCAGCTTCTGGGGTTCCGGGGCTAATGAAAAACTGTTTTTT.

The chain recombines TRBV7-9 with TRBJ2-7, with 9 bases fitting TRBD1. Germline CDR1 SEHNR, CDR2 FQNEAQ (reference sequence). This CDR3 has 14 residues. The trim removed 8 bases at V and 0 bases at J, leaving 5 bases unmatched. The CDR3, as DNA: TGTGCCAGCGGCGGACAGGGGAGCTCCTACGAGCAGTACTTC. Its translation: CASGGQGSSYEQYF.

This chain uses TRBV4-1 with TRBJ1-2, with D maybe TRBD1 (5 bases). CDR1 MGHRA and CDR2 YSYEKL come from the germline V gene. The CDR3 totals 14 residues. V lost 0 bases, J lost 6 bases, and 11 bases lay in between. CDR3 bases: TGCGCCAGCAGCCAAGAGGGGGGGATTGATGGCTACACCTTC. Encoded protein: CASSQEGGIDGYTF.

This sequence joins TRBV12-3 or TRBV12-4 and TRBJ2-2; tentative D call: TRBD2 (5 bases). V lost 8 bases, J lost 3 bases, and 10 bases lay in between. The CDR3 covers 13 residues. CDR3 amino acids: CASRGVDTGELFF. The DNA for the CDR3 is TGTGCCAGCCGGGGAGTGGACACCGGGGAGCTGTTTTTT.

This chain joins TRBV29-1 and TRBJ1-1; 7 nucleotides agree with TRBD1. Germline assignment: CDR1 SQVTM and CDR2 ANQGSEA. The CDR3 contains 12 residues. After removal of 4 bases from V and 1 base from J, the junction contained 0 bases not matched to a gene. This CDR3 reads CSVGDRNTEAFF. CDR3 coding DNA: TGCAGCGTTGGGGACAGGAACACTGAAGCTTTCTTT. Based on the CDR3 plus reference TRBV29-1 and TRBJ1-1, the full variable domain is SAVISQKPSRDICQRGTSLTIQCQVDSQVTMMFWYRQQPGQSLTLIATANQGSEATYESGFVIDKFPISRPNLTFSTLTVSNMSPEDSSIYLCSVGDRNTEAFFGQGTRLTVV.

The rearrangement joins TRBV21-1 to TRBJ2-4; TRBD1 reflects the table's D call only, with no check against the DNA. TRBV21-1 is recorded as a pseudogene. The CDR3 runs to 15 residues. In DNA form, the CDR3 reads TGTGCCAGGTTTCGAGGGGGTGAGACCAAAAACATTCAGTACTTC. It encodes CARFRGGETKNIQYF.

The J gene is TRBJ2-3, the V gene TRBV14; tentatively, D is TRBD2 (6 bases). CDR1 is SGHDN, CDR2 FVKESK, per germline. Trimming left V 0 bases short and J 0 bases short, with 13 bases between. The CDR3 has 17 residues. DNA for the CDR3: TGTGCCAGCAGCCAAGATCTGGGGGGACCGAGCACAGATACGCAGTATTTT. The encoded protein is CASSQDLGGPSTDTQYF.

This clone was recorded once. CDR3 sequence reads: CASRRDNPYEQYF. CDR3 DNA: TGTGCCAGCAGACGGGACAACCCCTACGAGCAGTACTTC. The J gene is TRBJ2-7, the V gene TRBV6-5; TRBD1 might be the D (6 bases). The germline V gene has CDR1 MNHEY and CDR2 SVGAGI. The CDR3 extends over 13 amino acids. V lost 6 bases, J lost 2 bases, and 11 bases lay in between.

V usage is TRBV28 and J usage is TRBJ1-2, with D possibly being TRBD1 (6 bases). The CDR3 runs 14 residues. Germline V gene data show CDR1 as MDHEN and CDR2 as SYDVKM. Trimming stripped 10 bases from V and 6 bases from J, with 21 bases between. The CDR3 coding sequence is TGTGCCACCCCCAGGGGTGCCCAGGGGAATGGCTACACCTTC. Its translation: CATPRGAQGNGYTF.

This clone was picked up one time. The V gene is TRBV19, the J gene TRBJ1-5; perhaps TRBD1 as D (5 bases). The CDR3 sequence is 16 residues long. Germline CDR1 LNHDA, CDR2 SQIVND (reference sequence). The V end lost 3 bases, the J end lost 0 bases, and 12 bases lay between the germline ends. CDR3 nucleotides: TGTGCCAGTAGTATGTTGTCGGGGGTTAGCAATCAGCCCCAGCATTTT. It encodes CASSMLSGVSNQPQHF.

Turning to this clone: A junction end diverges from the germline sequence, so it may reflect a read error. V usage is TRBV14 and J usage is TRBJ2-7; 8 nucleotides align to TRBD1. The CDR3 covers 14 residues. Germline CDR1 is SGHDN and CDR2 is FVKESK. CDR3 in amino acids: CVSSYFGTGSEQYF. CDR3 nucleotide sequence: TGTGTCAGCAGCTACTTCGGGACAGGTTCCGAGCAGTACTTC.

The J gene is TRBJ1-2, the V gene TRBV19, with a weak D call TRBD1 (6 bases). CDR1 LNHDA and CDR2 SQIVND come from the germline V gene (reference sequence). Between the trimmed V and J ends, which lost 5 bases and 4 bases, there was a span of 17 bases. This CDR3 contains 15 residues. CDR3 sequence reads: CASSSPVGAGYGYTF. CDR3 bases: TGTGCCAGTAGTTCCCCAGTGGGGGCCGGCTATGGCTACACCTTC.

This rearrangement joins TRBV14 to TRBJ1-1; the D gene is possibly TRBD1 (6 bases). Germline V gene lookup returns CDR1 SGHDN and CDR2 FVKESK. The CDR3 runs to 15 residues. The V gene lost 4 bases and the J gene lost 0 bases, with 12 bases spanning the gap. This CDR3 reads CASSRYGQMNTEAFF. CDR3 nucleotide sequence: TGTGCCAGCAGCCGTTACGGACAGATGAACACTGAAGCTTTCTTT.

This rearrangement joins TRBV18 to TRBJ2-2; 7 bases are a match to TRBD1. The ends lost 6 bases at V and 4 bases at J; junction bases unmatched: 8. Germline CDR1 is KGHSH and CDR2 is LQKENI. The CDR3 extends over 15 amino acids. In DNA, the CDR3 is TGTGCCAGCTCGTCCGGGACAGTAAGCACCGGGGAGCTGTTTTTT. The encoded protein is CASSSGTVSTGELFF.

V usage is TRBV19 and J usage is TRBJ1-1, with 11 bases matching TRBD1. V was pared by 3 bases and J by 2 bases, with 5 bases of the junction left unmatched. The CDR3 sequence is 16 residues long. Per the germline V gene, CDR1 is LNHDA and CDR2 is SQIVND (reference sequence). The CDR3: CASSIRTGGINTEAFF. CDR3 sequence (DNA): TGTGCCAGTAGTATTAGGACAGGGGGCATCAACACTGAAGCTTTCTTT.

The chain joins TRBV6-2 or TRBV6-3 to TRBJ1-3, with a tentative D call TRBD1 (6 bases). CDR1 and CDR2 (germline): MNHEY, SVGEGT. The CDR3 is 16 residues long. V lost 0 bases, J lost 0 bases, and 9 bases lay in between. Here the CDR3 reads CASSYSQGSSGNTIYF. As DNA, the CDR3 is TGTGCCAGCAGTTACTCGCAGGGGAGCTCTGGAAACACCATATATTTT.

V gene TRBV20-1 combines with J gene TRBJ1-1; 8 bases agree with TRBD1. The CDR3 sequence is 21 residues long. Per germline, CDR1 DFQATT and CDR2 SNEGSKA (reference sequence). V lost 3 bases and J lost 3; bases outside the gene matches: 27. The CDR3 nucleotides are TGCAGTGCTAGTTCGGTGGGCGGACAGGGATTTCGTGAGTTATGGGACACTGAAGCTTTCTTT. This sequence encodes CSASSVGGQGFRELWDTEAFF.

The CDR3 coding sequence is TGTGCCAGCAGCTTAGCGCAGTCCGTTAACTCTGGAAACACCATATATTTT. Its protein product is CASSLAQSVNSGNTIYF. The chain is built from TRBV7-9 and TRBJ1-3; unclear D gene. Germline CDR1 SEHNR, CDR2 FQNEAQ (reference sequence). V lost 0 bases, J lost 0 bases, and 12 bases lay in between. CDR3 length: 17 amino acids. Drawing the rest from reference TRBV7-9 and TRBJ1-3, the complete variable domain is DTGVSQNPRHKITKRGQNVTFRCDPISEHNRLYWYRQTLGQGPEFLTYFQNEAQLEKSRLLSDRFSAERPKGSFSTLEIQRTEQGDSAMYLCASSLAQSVNSGNTIYFGEGSWLTVV.

The chain employs TRBV30 and TRBJ1-5; D not resolved. CDR3 size: 13 residues. V was clipped by 2 bases and J by 7 bases, with 12 bases between them. The V gene's germline CDR1 is GTSNPN and CDR2 SVGIG (reference sequence). The CDR3 DNA reads as TGTGCCTGGAGTAGTGGATCGGAGCAGCCCCAGCATTTT. Translating gives CAWSSGSEQPQHF.

The rearrangement joins TRBV19 to TRBJ1-6; D uncertain. V was pared by 1 base and J by 10 bases, with 11 bases between. The germline CDR1 and CDR2 sequences are LNHDA and SQIVND (reference sequence). The length of the CDR3 is 14 residues. In DNA form, the CDR3 reads TGTGCCAGTAGTATAGGAGGGATGGGGTCACCCCTCCACTTT. This sequence encodes CASSIGGMGSPLHF.

CDR3 loop: CASSLDRGPNTEAFF. The CDR3 DNA sequence: TGCGCCAGCAGCTTGGACAGGGGGCCGAACACTGAAGCTTTCTTT. This sequence joins TRBV5-1 and TRBJ1-1, with TRBD1 matching 9 bases. This CDR3 has 15 residues. Per germline, CDR1 SGHRS and CDR2 YFSETQ. The junction had 1 base not matched to a gene; V was cut back by 0 bases and J by 1 base.

The rearrangement links TRBV7-6 to TRBJ1-5; 9 bases are shared with TRBD1. Germline CDR1 SGHVS, CDR2 FNYEAQ. CDR3 size: 15 residues. V gave up 5 bases and J gave up 5 bases; unmatched junction bases: 7. This CDR3 reads CASSNLTGGDQPQHF. The CDR3 coding sequence is TGTGCCAGCAGCAACCTGACAGGGGGTGATCAGCCCCAGCATTTT.